This passage covers 24 T cell receptor beta chains from one sample sequenced in a study of cytomegalovirus exposure and HLA in healthy donors. It was with 60 Vbeta and 13 Jbeta primers that the PCR ran. The assay was immunoSEQ multiplex PCR, and TCRdb's table has in-frame clones only and misses some. The sample shows 85,000 to 90,000 clones, around 74% of them seen only once. Material: PBMCs. Receptors were obtained from a man aged 25 to 40 in good health and CMV-seropositive.

The chain carries TRBV29-1 and TRBJ2-5; TRBD2 aligns across 7 bases. The CDR3 totals 13 residues. Looked up from germline, CDR1 is SQVTM and CDR2 is ANQGSEA. V lost 6 bases, J lost 4 bases, and 8 bases stayed unmatched. CDR3 region: CSVGLREAETQYF. Written as DNA, the CDR3 is TGCAGCGTCGGACTCCGGGAGGCAGAGACCCAGTACTTC.

The rearrangement joins TRBV7-8 to TRBJ1-4; 8 bases align to TRBD1. The germline V gene has CDR1 SGHVS and CDR2 FQNEAQ. The ends lost 5 bases at V and 0 bases at J; junction bases unmatched: 11. CDR3 length: 18 residues. The CDR3 reads CASSRHSGGAPTNEKLFF. CDR3 nucleotides: TGTGCCAGCAGCCGTCACTCAGGGGGCGCCCCAACTAATGAAAAACTGTTTTTT.

This clone occurred once. The chain uses TRBV19 and TRBJ2-7; 10 positions match TRBD1. V dropped 3 bases and J dropped 5; count of bases not matched to a gene: 10. CDR3 size: 16 residues. The germline gives CDR1 LNHDA, CDR2 SQIVND (reference sequence). CDR3 DNA: TGTGCCAGTAGTATCGTTTGGGGACAGGGGAGCCACGAGCAGTACTTC. Translated, it gives CASSIVWGQGSHEQYF.

The CDR3 loop reads CASSPPGGSGELFF. The CDR3 coding sequence is TGTGCCAGCTCACCACCAGGGGGCTCCGGGGAGCTGTTTTTT. The rearrangement uses TRBV18 and TRBJ2-2; 7 bases are a match to TRBD1. This CDR3 contains 14 residues. J lost 6 bases, V lost 0 bases, and 1 base had no gene match. The V gene's germline CDR1 is KGHSH and CDR2 LQKENI. Using reference TRBV18 and TRBJ2-2 for the parts outside the CDR3, the full variable domain is NAGVMQNPRHLVRRRGQEARLRCSPMKGHSHVYWYRQLPEEGLKFMVYLQKENIIDESGMPKERFSAEFPKEGPSILRIQQVVRGDSAAYFCASSPPGGSGELFFGEGSRLTVL.

The rearrangement links TRBV19 to TRBJ1-6; TRBD1 agrees at 7 bases. The germline V gene has CDR1 LNHDA and CDR2 SQIVND (reference sequence). The CDR3 length is 16 residues. With V trimmed by 6 bases and J by 7 bases, 12 bases remained unmatched. The CDR3 reads CASSHSGQAPNSPLHF. Here the CDR3 DNA reads TGTGCCAGTAGCCACTCCGGACAGGCTCCCAATTCACCCCTCCACTTT.

The rearrangement joins TRBV27 to TRBJ1-4; 9 nucleotides agree with TRBD1. The CDR3 has 14 residues. Looked up from germline, CDR1 is MNHEY and CDR2 is SMNVEV (reference sequence). The V gene end was trimmed by 5 bases and the J gene end by 8 bases; junction bases not matched to a gene: 6. DNA of the CDR3: TGTGCCAGCAGTCGAGGGACAGGGATGGAAAAACTGTTTTTT. It codes for CASSRGTGMEKLFF.

The chain joins TRBV7-9 to TRBJ1-3; unclear D gene. Per germline, CDR1 SEHNR and CDR2 FQNEAQ (reference sequence). Trimming took 0 bases from V and 4 from J, leaving 13 bases between them. CDR3 length: 16 residues. CDR3 in amino acids: CASSLAHRSTGNTIYF. As DNA, the CDR3 is TGTGCCAGCAGCTTAGCTCACCGGTCTACGGGAAACACCATATATTTT.

This clone has just one count. This rearrangement joins TRBV7-2 to TRBJ2-3; 12 nucleotides match TRBD2. The CDR3 sequence is 16 residues long. With V trimmed by 4 bases and J by 5 bases, 7 bases remained unmatched. Germline V gene data show CDR1 as SGHTA and CDR2 as FQGNSA. The CDR3 here is CASSSRLAGAGDTQYF. Written as DNA, the CDR3 is TGTGCCAGCAGCTCCAGACTAGCGGGGGCTGGAGATACGCAGTATTTT. The whole variable domain, filled in from reference TRBV7-2 and TRBJ2-3, reads GAGVSQSPSNKVTEKGKDVELRCDPISGHTALYWYRQSLGQGLEFLIYFQGNSAPDKSGLPSDRFSAERTGGSVSTLTIQRTQQEDSAVYLCASSSRLAGAGDTQYFGPGTRLTVL.

The rearrangement links TRBV4-2 to TRBJ2-5; 7 nucleotides line up with TRBD1. The assigned J gene may be wrong: the sequence end matches TRBJ2-7 better. Germline-derived CDR1 and CDR2 are LGHNA and YNFKEQ. The CDR3 loop spans 17 amino acids. CDR3: CASSQVGVGTVSYEQYF. CDR3 DNA sequence: TGTGCCAGCAGCCAAGTGGGGGTGGGGACAGTATCCTACGAGCAGTACTTC.

The V gene is TRBV5-1, the J gene TRBJ2-1, with TRBD1 as a possible D gene (5 bases). CDR3 length equals 12 residues. V shed 2 bases and J shed 8 bases, with 8 bases lying between them. Germline V gives CDR1 SGHRS, CDR2 YFSETQ. CDR3 sequence reads: CASSFWGDEQFF. The DNA of the CDR3 is TGCGCCAGCAGCTTTTGGGGCGATGAGCAGTTCTTC.

This clone showed up just once. A junction boundary mismatches the germline segment, possibly from a read error. The chain couples TRBV7-7 to TRBJ2-2, with TRBD2 identical over 8 bases. This CDR3 is 19 amino acids long. Germline V gives CDR1 SSHAT, CDR2 FNYEAQ (reference sequence). The CDR3 coding sequence is TGTGCTAGCAGCTTAATGCCCGGCCGGGGGGGGGTAAAGGCCGGGGAGCTGTTTTTT. It specifies CASSLMPGRGGVKAGELFF.

This clone was observed a single time. The V call is TRBV2, the J call TRBJ2-7, with 7 bases matching TRBD2. The CDR3 has 14 residues. CDR1 and CDR2 (germline): SNHLY, FYNNEI. V dropped 6 bases and J dropped 6; count of bases not matched to a gene: 11. The CDR3 region is CASRSQGTGGEQYF. The DNA for the CDR3 is TGTGCCAGCAGGTCTCAAGGGACGGGAGGCGAGCAGTACTTC.

This chain joins TRBV2 and TRBJ2-5; D is perhaps TRBD1 (6 bases). Trimming stripped 3 bases from V and 4 bases from J, with 12 bases between. Germline V gene data show CDR1 as SNHLY and CDR2 as FYNNEI. The CDR3 consists of 14 residues. CDR3 in amino acids: CASSEWGLGETQYF. In DNA form, the CDR3 reads TGTGCCAGCAGTGAGTGGGGGCTGGGAGAGACCCAGTACTTC.

The rearrangement links TRBV4-1 to TRBJ2-1, with a weak D call TRBD1 (5 bases). Trimming cost V 1 base and J 8 bases, with 9 bases left between them. The germline V gene has CDR1 MGHRA and CDR2 YSYEKL. The length of the CDR3 is 13 residues. The CDR3 here is CASSQVGVDEQFF. The CDR3 bases are TGCGCCAGCAGCCAAGTAGGGGTCGATGAGCAGTTCTTC.

This clone occurred once. The V and J genes are TRBV6-1 and TRBJ2-1, with 10 bases fitting TRBD1. Germline V gene data show CDR1 as MNHNS and CDR2 as SASEGT. The V gene end was trimmed by 4 bases and the J gene end by 9 bases; junction bases not matched to a gene: 9. The CDR3 covers 15 residues. The CDR3 DNA reads TGTGCCAGCAGTGTACCGGGACAGGGGACACCTGAGCAGTTCTTC. It is translated as CASSVPGQGTPEQFF.

V is TRBV2 and J is TRBJ1-3; D call uncertain. Germline V CDR1 and CDR2: SNHLY, FYNNEI. Trimming shortened V by 3 bases and J by 4 bases, and 4 bases separated the two germline ends. The CDR3 sequence is 12 residues long. In nucleotides, the CDR3 is TGTGCCAGCAGTGAGCAGGGAAACACCATATATTTT. As protein: CASSEQGNTIYF.

The chain couples TRBV18 to TRBJ1-5, with TRBD1 identical over 9 bases. Germline V CDR1 and CDR2: KGHSH, LQKENI. This CDR3 has 14 residues. The V gene end was trimmed by 3 bases and the J gene end by 4 bases; junction bases not matched to a gene: 1. The CDR3 coding sequence is TGTGCCAGCTCACCTGGGACAGGGAATCAGCCCCAGCATTTT. It is translated as CASSPGTGNQPQHF.

The rearrangement joins TRBV28 to TRBJ2-7, with D possibly TRBD2 on 5 matching bases. Trimming stripped 4 bases from V and 6 bases from J, with 28 bases between. CDR3 length: 18 residues. From germline, CDR1 is MDHEN and CDR2 SYDVKM. CDR3 coding DNA: TGTGCCAGCAGTTCCCGGAGGTTTATCAGGCCCCCCCGCTCCGAGCAGTACTTC. Translation: CASSSRRFIRPPRSEQYF.

The chain links TRBV30 to TRBJ1-4; TRBD1 matches at 7 bases. This CDR3 spans 15 amino acids. The V segment lost 2 bases and the J segment 3 bases; nucleotides outside the gene matches: 6. CDR1 and CDR2 from the germline V gene are GTSNPN and SVGIG (reference sequence). The CDR3 is CAWSQGTASNEKLFF. The CDR3 DNA follows: TGTGCCTGGAGTCAAGGGACAGCGTCTAATGAAAAACTGTTTTTT. Drawing the rest from reference TRBV30 and TRBJ1-4, the complete variable domain is SQTIHQWPATLVQPVGSPLSLECTVEGTSNPNLYWYRQAAGRGLQLLFYSVGIGQISSEVPQNLSASRPQDRQFILSSKKLLLSDSGFYLCAWSQGTASNEKLFFGSGTQLSVL.

As regards this clone: The same CDR3 can be traced to other DNA sequences in this sample. The chain recombines TRBV29-1 with TRBJ2-5; 9 nucleotides agree with TRBD2. This CDR3 is built from 14 residues. Germline trimming cut 7 bases from V and 5 bases from J; bases unmatched to any gene: 11. The germline CDR1 and CDR2 sequences are SQVTM and ANQGSEA. In DNA form, the CDR3 reads TGCAGCGCCCAAGGCCTAGCGGGGAGGGAGACCCAGTACTTC. It yields the protein CSAQGLAGRETQYF.

J is TRBJ1-5 and V is TRBV18, with D possibly being TRBD1 (5 bases). Germline CDR1 and CDR2: KGHSH and LQKENI. The length of the CDR3 is 17 residues. The V gene lost 0 bases and the J gene lost 2 bases, with 14 bases spanning the gap. Written as DNA, the CDR3 is TGTGCCAGCTCACCACCTTCGGGTGGCAGGGGCAATCAGCCCCAGCATTTT. Protein product: CASSPPSGGRGNQPQHF.

The chain links TRBV5-6 to TRBJ2-7; 9 nucleotides line up with TRBD1. The CDR3 sequence is 14 residues long. Trimming removed 2 bases from V and 5 bases from J; junction bases left unmatched: 5. Germline lookup yields CDR1 SGHDT and CDR2 YYEEEE. The chain's CDR3 is CASSFEQGANEQYF. CDR3 nucleotide sequence: TGTGCCAGCAGCTTCGAACAGGGGGCAAACGAGCAGTACTTC.

This clone has more than one count but fewer than ten. The chain carries TRBV5-4 and TRBJ1-4; 10 positions agree with TRBD1. The CDR3 runs to 14 residues. After removal of 4 bases from V and 5 bases from J, the junction contained 2 bases not matched to a gene. The germline V gene encodes CDR1 SGHNT and CDR2 YYREEE (reference sequence). Written as DNA, the CDR3 is TGTGCCAGCAGCCGACAGGGGGCGAATGAAAAACTGTTTTTT. Its protein is CASSRQGANEKLFF.

The V gene is TRBV27, the J gene TRBJ2-7; tentatively, D is TRBD1 (5 bases). The germline V gene has CDR1 MNHEY and CDR2 SMNVEV (reference sequence). This CDR3 is 15 amino acids long. V was shortened by 5 bases and J by 7 bases, with 21 bases between the two germline ends. The CDR3 is CASSPRHGAQEEQYF. In nucleotides, the CDR3 is TGTGCCAGCAGTCCCCGACATGGGGCCCAGGAGGAGCAGTACTTC.